The 10 T cell receptor beta chains reported below all come from one sample, sequenced in a study of T-cell reconstitution after alpha-beta-depleted transplantation in children. Construction of the TCRbeta library involved unique molecular identifiers. One entry per CDR3 protein results from TCRdb running MiXCR on the PCR reads. The sample shows about 980,000 distinct CDR3 sequences, roughly 29% of them seen only once. The input for sequencing was PBMCs, mostly from graft donor cells, taken 360 days after TCRalphabeta/CD19-depleted stem cell transplant. These receptors all come from a boy under two years old who had a stem cell transplant for SCID, so the T cells may come from the graft donor.

J is TRBJ2-1 and V is TRBV20-1, with D hard to call. CDR1 and CDR2 from the germline V gene are DFQATT and SNEGSKA (reference sequence). Trimming took off 3 bases at V and 2 bases at J, with 11 bases between the two ends. The CDR3 spans 14 residues. Here the CDR3 reads CSASRLTPYNEQFF. The CDR3 DNA is TGCAGTGCTAGTCGGCTAACCCCCTACAATGAGCAGTTCTTC.

This clonotype has more than one count but fewer than ten. The chain recombines TRBV7-6 with TRBJ1-6, with 9 bases lining up with TRBD1. Germline CDR1 and CDR2: SGHVS and FNYEAQ. The trim removed 5 bases at V and 0 bases at J, leaving 8 bases unmatched. This CDR3 comprises 18 residues. The CDR3 DNA reads TGTGCCAGCAGCCGTCGGGACAGGGAGAGCTCCTATAATTCACCCCTCCACTTT. Its protein product is CASSRRDRESSYNSPLHF.

This chain links TRBV2 with TRBJ2-4; TRBD1 agrees at 12 bases. This CDR3 is built from 13 residues. J gave up 11 bases and V 8 bases, and 7 bases lay outside the gene matches. From germline, CDR1 is SNHLY and CDR2 FYNNEI. CDR3 amino acids: CASEGTGGYFQYF. In DNA form, the CDR3 reads TGTGCCAGCGAGGGGACAGGGGGCTACTTTCAGTACTTC.

This chain joins TRBV20-1 and TRBJ1-2; TRBD1 agrees at 10 bases. This CDR3 comprises 13 residues. Germline V gene data show CDR1 as DFQATT and CDR2 as SNEGSKA (reference sequence). V trimming: 7 bases; J trimming: 8 bases; junction bases outside the gene matches: 10. The chain's CDR3 is CSGGAGTGDGYTF. CDR3 bases: TGCAGTGGGGGTGCAGGGACAGGGGACGGCTACACCTTC.

The genes are TRBV29-1 and TRBJ1-1; a possible D gene is TRBD1 (6 bases). The CDR3 covers 12 residues. Per germline, CDR1 SQVTM and CDR2 ANQGSEA. Trimming took off 7 bases at V and 6 bases at J, with 15 bases between the two ends. The CDR3 DNA reads as TGCAGCGGTTCCAGGGGACCCCCTGAAGCTTTCTTT. Its protein product is CSGSRGPPEAFF.

The chain is built from TRBV24-1 and TRBJ2-3, with D perhaps TRBD1 or TRBD2 (5 bases each). Trimming left V 4 bases short and J 4 bases short, with 14 bases between. This CDR3 has 15 amino acids. The V gene's germline CDR1 is KGHDR and CDR2 SFDVKD. This CDR3 reads CATSEPRGAPDTQYF. The CDR3 nucleotides read TGTGCCACCAGTGAACCTCGAGGGGCTCCAGATACGCAGTATTTT.

As for this clonotype: A much larger clone sits a single nucleotide away, making a read error possible. The chain employs TRBV2 and TRBJ2-3; possibly TRBD1 or TRBD2 for D (5 bases each). The CDR3 contains 14 residues. The germline V gene encodes CDR1 SNHLY and CDR2 FYNNEI. V gave up 9 bases and J gave up 5 bases, with 18 bases separating them. CDR3 amino acids: CASPPGTAGDTQYF. As DNA, the CDR3 is TGTGCCAGTCCTCCGGGGACGGCGGGAGATACGCAGTATTTT.

This chain joins TRBV6-5 and TRBJ2-7, with TRBD1 matching 9 bases. CDR3 length: 12 amino acids. Looked up from germline, CDR1 is MNHEY and CDR2 is SVGAGI. With 8 bases clipped from V and 6 bases from J, the junction kept 5 bases outside the gene matches. CDR3 protein: CASGQGKGEQYF. The CDR3 coding sequence is TGTGCCAGCGGACAGGGGAAGGGCGAGCAGTACTTC.

The chain joins TRBV12-3 or TRBV12-4 to TRBJ2-3; no clear D. The CDR3 is 13 residues long. Trimming pared 6 bases from V and 5 bases from J, leaving 12 bases between. CDR3 DNA sequence: TGTGCCAGCAGCCGTCGGGTGAGAGATACGCAGTATTTT. Residues: CASSRRVRDTQYF.

At least ten counts were recorded for this clonotype. The V gene is TRBV27, the J gene TRBJ2-1; 9 positions match TRBD2. The CDR3 totals 16 residues. Trimming took 3 bases from V and 8 from J; bases not matched to a gene: 11. Germline CDR1 is MNHEY and CDR2 is SMNVEV (reference sequence). The CDR3 sequence is CASSLAGRGGRYEQFF. The DNA of the CDR3 is TGTGCCAGCAGTTTGGCTGGGCGGGGGGGCCGCTATGAGCAGTTCTTC.